The 18 T cell receptor beta chains below were found in one sample sequenced in a study of low-dose radiotherapy and immunotherapy resistance in tumors. Primers targeting TRAV and TRBV primed first-strand cDNA, covering alpha and beta chains. Over around 19 PCR cycles, TCRs were amplified from a constant-region primer and V-primer adapter. TCRdb passed the reads through MiXCR, listing each CDR3 protein once. There are approximately 18,000 distinct CDR3 sequences in the sample; about 74% occur only once, and approximately 10% lies in the top ten. All receptors derive from a human donor with advanced metastatic prostate, ovarian, gallbladder or colorectal cancer (not recorded which). This table probably holds off-target reads from a library built for another chain.

The chain recombines TRBV14 with TRBJ2-1, with no clear D. Between the trimmed V and J ends, which lost 4 bases and 9 bases, there was a span of 10 bases. The CDR3 has 12 amino acids. The V gene's germline CDR1 is SGHDN and CDR2 FVKESK. The CDR3 loop reads CASSPLSGEQFF. CDR3 DNA: TGTGCCAGCAGCCCCCTGAGTGGTGAGCAGTTCTTC. Full variable domain (rest looked up from reference TRBV14 and TRBJ2-1): EAGVTQFPSHSVIEKGQTVTLRCDPISGHDNLYWYRRVMGKEIKFLLHFVKESKQDESGMPNNRFLAERTGGTYSTLKVQPAELEDSGVYFCASSPLSGEQFFGPGTRLTVL.

CDR3 protein: CASSLAPRLAGLETQYF. CDR3 bases: TGTGCCAGCAGCTTGGCCCCGAGACTAGCGGGTCTGGAGACCCAGTACTTC. J is TRBJ2-5 and V is TRBV5-4; 10 bases agree with TRBD2. Germline lookup yields CDR1 SGHNT and CDR2 YYREEE (reference sequence). The CDR3 runs to 17 residues. The V segment lost 0 bases and the J segment 5 bases; nucleotides outside the gene matches: 10.

This clonotype was seen a few times. The rearrangement links TRBV4-3 to TRBJ2-1; 8 bases are shared with TRBD2. V trimming: 0 bases; J trimming: 4 bases; junction bases outside the gene matches: 5. The CDR3 runs to 16 residues. Per germline, CDR1 LGHNA and CDR2 YSLEER. The CDR3 sequence is CASSQDGRGGYNEQFF. As DNA, the CDR3 is TGCGCCAGCAGCCAAGACGGGAGGGGAGGGTACAATGAGCAGTTCTTC.

The rearrangement links TRBV3-1 to TRBJ1-5; no firm D call. The CDR3 is made up of 15 amino acids. V lost 0 bases and J lost 9, with 15 bases in between. Germline-derived CDR1 and CDR2 are LGHDT and YNNKEL (reference sequence). CDR3 in DNA: TGTGCCAGCAGCCAAGAAGGTATTCGGGGTCGGCCCCAGCATTTT. Translated: CASSQEGIRGRPQHF.

This chain connects TRBV6-4 to TRBJ1-1; weak D call: TRBD1 (6 bases). Trimming removed 6 bases at V and 1 base at J, with 9 bases between. Per the germline V gene, CDR1 is MRHNA and CDR2 is SNTAGT. This CDR3 has 13 amino acids. The CDR3 region is CASRKTGNTEAFF. The DNA for the CDR3 is TGTGCCAGCAGGAAGACAGGGAACACTGAAGCTTTCTTT.

This clonotype showed up just a few times. This rearrangement joins TRBV3-1 to TRBJ2-1; 9 bases agree with TRBD2. Germline loops: CDR1 LGHDT, CDR2 YNNKEL (reference sequence). J lost 0 bases, V lost 0 bases, and 6 bases had no gene match. The CDR3 runs 18 residues. The CDR3 region is CASSQDSISGSSYNEQFF. CDR3 nucleotide sequence: TGTGCCAGCAGCCAAGATTCAATTAGCGGGAGCTCCTACAATGAGCAGTTCTTC.

Only a few counts were recorded for this clonotype. V usage is TRBV30 and J usage is TRBJ1-6; no clear D. CDR3 length: 13 amino acids. V was trimmed by 0 bases and J by 4 bases, leaving 4 bases between them. In germline, CDR1 is GTSNPN, CDR2 SVGIG (reference sequence). The CDR3 DNA sequence: TGTGCCTGGAGTGTCGATTATAATTCACCCCTCCACTTT. It is translated as CAWSVDYNSPLHF.

DNA for the CDR3: TGCGCCAGCAGCTCCGGGACATCTTACAATGAGCAGTTCTTC. This encodes CASSSGTSYNEQFF. The chain couples TRBV5-1 to TRBJ2-1, with D possibly TRBD1 on 6 matching bases. This CDR3 has 14 amino acids. V shed 3 bases and J shed 4 bases, with 11 bases lying between them. Germline values: CDR1 SGHRS, CDR2 YFSETQ.

V is TRBV10-3 and J is TRBJ2-7; TRBD1 matches 9 bases. The germline V gene encodes CDR1 ENHRY and CDR2 SYGVKD. V trimming: 7 bases; J trimming: 7 bases; junction bases outside the gene matches: 5. This CDR3 has 12 amino acids. Here the CDR3 DNA reads TGTGCCATCACCCCGGGACAGGGAGAGCAGTACTTC. This encodes CAITPGQGEQYF.

V usage is TRBV9 and J usage is TRBJ2-7; D remains unclear. The V gene lost 1 base and the J gene lost 2 bases, with 10 bases spanning the gap. The length of the CDR3 is 14 residues. Germline V gene data show CDR1 as SGDLS and CDR2 as YYNGEE. The CDR3 DNA sequence: TGTGCCAGCAGCGTAAGTCACGGAACCTACGAGCAGTACTTC. This encodes CASSVSHGTYEQYF.

On this clonotype itself: One end of the junction fails to match germline, which may point to a read error. V and J are TRBV13 and TRBJ2-1; 8 bases align to TRBD2. Germline-derived CDR1 and CDR2 are PRHDT and FYEKMQ (reference sequence). The CDR3 length is 14 residues. CDR3 nucleotide sequence: TGTGCCAGCAGCCTAGGGACTAGCTACAATGAGCAGTTCTTC. As protein: CASSLGTSYNEQFF.

This chain connects TRBV21-1 to TRBJ2-5. TRBV21-1 represents a pseudogene. CDR3 length equals 14 residues. The CDR3 sequence: CASSKGPRRETQYF. CDR3 in DNA: TGTGCCAGCAGCAAAGGGCCACGGCGGGAGACCCAGTACTTC.

The chain uses TRBV28 and TRBJ1-5; 9 nucleotides align to TRBD1. CDR1 is MDHEN, CDR2 SYDVKM, per germline. This CDR3 comprises 15 residues. V lost 5 bases and J lost 3; bases outside the gene matches: 5. Written as DNA, the CDR3 is TGTGCCAGCAGTAGGGACAGGGTAACCAATCAGCCCCAGCATTTT. It is translated as CASSRDRVTNQPQHF.

This chain uses TRBV4-2 with TRBJ2-7, with D perhaps TRBD2 (6 bases). This CDR3 comprises 19 residues. The ends were cut back, 0 bases at V and 3 bases at J, with 24 bases in the middle. Germline loops: CDR1 LGHNA, CDR2 YNFKEQ. In DNA, the CDR3 is TGTGCCAGCAGCCAAGACCCCCTAGCGCTCGGGGCCCGCGACTACGAGCAGTACTTC. Its translation: CASSQDPLALGARDYEQYF.

The V call is TRBV6-5, the J call TRBJ2-1; D ambiguous. CDR3 size: 12 residues. CDR1 and CDR2 from the germline V gene are MNHEY and SVGAGI. Trimming removed 7 bases from V and 8 bases from J, with 12 bases in between. The DNA for the CDR3 is TGTGCCAGCAAGAATCGGTTCCATGAGCAGTTCTTC. It translates to CASKNRFHEQFF.

This chain uses TRBV28 with TRBJ2-2; the match to TRBD2 covers 10 bases. V shed 3 bases and J 4 bases; nucleotides not matched to a gene: 2. Germline assignment: CDR1 MDHEN and CDR2 SYDVKM. The length of the CDR3 is 15 residues. The CDR3 DNA reads as TGTGCCAGCAGTTTTCTAGCGGGGGTCACCGGGGAGCTGTTTTTT. It yields the protein CASSFLAGVTGELFF.

The chain carries TRBV5-8 and TRBJ2-3; 7 positions match TRBD2. Germline CDR1 reads SGHTS; CDR2 reads YDEGEE. The V segment lost 2 bases and the J segment 2 bases; nucleotides outside the gene matches: 5. CDR3 length: 15 amino acids. CDR3 sequence reads: CASSLAGSSTDTQYF. CDR3 sequence (DNA): TGTGCCAGCAGCTTAGCGGGGTCCTCCACAGATACGCAGTATTTT.

The chain combines TRBV20-1 with TRBJ2-1; TRBD2 matches 11 bases. CDR1 DFQATT and CDR2 SNEGSKA come from the germline V gene (reference sequence). The length of the CDR3 is 14 residues. Trimming took 6 bases from V and 4 from J; bases not matched to a gene: 5. This chain's CDR3 is CSASGTSGYNEQFF. Written as DNA, the CDR3 is TGCAGTGCATCCGGGACTAGCGGTTACAATGAGCAGTTCTTC.